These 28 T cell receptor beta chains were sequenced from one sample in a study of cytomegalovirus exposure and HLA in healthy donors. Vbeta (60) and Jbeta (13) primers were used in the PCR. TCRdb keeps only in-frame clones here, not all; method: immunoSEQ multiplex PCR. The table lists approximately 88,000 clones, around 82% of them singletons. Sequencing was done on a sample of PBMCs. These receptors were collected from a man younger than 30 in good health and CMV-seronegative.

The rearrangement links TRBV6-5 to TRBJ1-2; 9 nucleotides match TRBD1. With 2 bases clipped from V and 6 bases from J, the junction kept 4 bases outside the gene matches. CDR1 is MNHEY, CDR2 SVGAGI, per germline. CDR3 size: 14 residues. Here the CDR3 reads CASSYRTGEDGYTF. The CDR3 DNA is TGTGCCAGCAGTTACAGGACAGGGGAAGATGGCTACACCTTC.

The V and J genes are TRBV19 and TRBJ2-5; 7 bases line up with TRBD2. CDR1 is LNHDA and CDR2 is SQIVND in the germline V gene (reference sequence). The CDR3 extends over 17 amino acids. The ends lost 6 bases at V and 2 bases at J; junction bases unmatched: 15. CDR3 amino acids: CASSQREGLLAQETQYF. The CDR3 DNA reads TGTGCCAGTAGCCAGAGGGAGGGCCTCTTAGCTCAAGAGACCCAGTACTTC.

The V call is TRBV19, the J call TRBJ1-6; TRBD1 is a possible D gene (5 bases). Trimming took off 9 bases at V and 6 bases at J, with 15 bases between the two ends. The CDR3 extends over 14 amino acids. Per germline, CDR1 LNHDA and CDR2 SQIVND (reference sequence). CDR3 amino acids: CASSPGRGNSPLHF. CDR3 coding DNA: TGTGCCAGCAGCCCAGGGCGGGGTAATTCACCCCTCCACTTT.

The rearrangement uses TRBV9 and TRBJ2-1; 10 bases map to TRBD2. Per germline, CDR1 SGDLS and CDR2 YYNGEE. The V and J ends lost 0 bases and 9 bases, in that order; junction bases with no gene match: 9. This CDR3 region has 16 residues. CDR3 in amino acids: CASSVVGAGGRSEQFF. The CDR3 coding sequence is TGTGCCAGCAGCGTAGTAGGAGCGGGGGGGCGGAGTGAGCAGTTCTTC.

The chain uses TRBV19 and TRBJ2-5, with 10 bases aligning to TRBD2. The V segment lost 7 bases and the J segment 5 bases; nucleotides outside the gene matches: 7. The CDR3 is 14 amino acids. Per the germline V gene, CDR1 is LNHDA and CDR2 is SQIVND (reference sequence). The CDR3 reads CASTSTTSGETQYF. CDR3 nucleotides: TGTGCCAGTACCTCCACGACTAGCGGGGAGACCCAGTACTTC. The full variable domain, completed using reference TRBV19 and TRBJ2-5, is DGGITQSPKYLFRKEGQNVTLSCEQNLNHDAMYWYRQDPGQGLRLIYYSQIVNDFQKGDIAEGYSVSREKKESFPLTVTSAQKNPTAFYLCASTSTTSGETQYFGPGTRLLVL.

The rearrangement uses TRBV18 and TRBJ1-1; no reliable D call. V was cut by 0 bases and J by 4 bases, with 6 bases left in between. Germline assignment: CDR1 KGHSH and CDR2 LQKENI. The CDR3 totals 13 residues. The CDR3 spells CASSPPPGTEAFF. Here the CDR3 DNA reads TGTGCCAGCTCACCACCCCCGGGCACTGAAGCTTTCTTT. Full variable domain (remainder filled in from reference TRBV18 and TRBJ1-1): NAGVMQNPRHLVRRRGQEARLRCSPMKGHSHVYWYRQLPEEGLKFMVYLQKENIIDESGMPKERFSAEFPKEGPSILRIQQVVRGDSAAYFCASSPPPGTEAFFGQGTRLTVV.

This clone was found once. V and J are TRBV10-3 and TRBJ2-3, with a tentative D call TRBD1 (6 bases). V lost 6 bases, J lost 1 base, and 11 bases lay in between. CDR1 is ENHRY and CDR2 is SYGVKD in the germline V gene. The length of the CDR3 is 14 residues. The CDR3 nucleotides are TGTGCCATCAGGGGGGCCTCTGGCACAGATACGCAGTATTTT. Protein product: CAIRGASGTDTQYF.

In DNA, the CDR3 is TGTGCCAGTACCTCTTTGGGGAGATGGAATCAGCCCCAGCATTTT. Translated, it gives CASTSLGRWNQPQHF. J is TRBJ1-5 and V is TRBV19; D gene unclear. V gave up 7 bases and J gave up 4 bases, with 17 bases separating them. The CDR3 consists of 15 residues. Germline lookup yields CDR1 LNHDA and CDR2 SQIVND (reference sequence).

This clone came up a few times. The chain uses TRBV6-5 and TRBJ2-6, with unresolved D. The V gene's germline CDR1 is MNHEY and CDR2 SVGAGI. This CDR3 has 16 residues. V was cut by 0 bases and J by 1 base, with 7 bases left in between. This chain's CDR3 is CASSYSPGSGANVLTF. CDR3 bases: TGTGCCAGCAGTTACTCCCCGGGTTCTGGGGCCAACGTCCTGACTTTC.

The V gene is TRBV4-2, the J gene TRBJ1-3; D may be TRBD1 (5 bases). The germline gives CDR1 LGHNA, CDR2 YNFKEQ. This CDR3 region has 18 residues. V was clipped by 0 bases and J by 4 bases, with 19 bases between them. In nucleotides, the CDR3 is TGTGCCAGCAGCCAAGATAGCCAGGGAGGGTCGCGAGGAAACACCATATATTTT. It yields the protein CASSQDSQGGSRGNTIYF.

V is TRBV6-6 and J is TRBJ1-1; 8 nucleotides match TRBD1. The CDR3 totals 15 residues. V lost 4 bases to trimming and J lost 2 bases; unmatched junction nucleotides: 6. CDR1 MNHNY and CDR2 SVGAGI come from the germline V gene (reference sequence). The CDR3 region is CASSWDRRGNTEAFF. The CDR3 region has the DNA TGTGCCAGCAGTTGGGACAGGCGGGGAAACACTGAAGCTTTCTTT.

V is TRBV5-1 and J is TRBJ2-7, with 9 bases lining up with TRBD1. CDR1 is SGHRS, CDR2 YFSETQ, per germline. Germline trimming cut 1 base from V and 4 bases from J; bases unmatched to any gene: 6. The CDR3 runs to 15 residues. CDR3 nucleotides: TGCGCCAGCAGCTTGCCCGGGACAGGGAATTACGAGCAGTACTTC. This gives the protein CASSLPGTGNYEQYF. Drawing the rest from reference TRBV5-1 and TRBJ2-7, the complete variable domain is KAGVTQTPRYLIKTRGQQVTLSCSPISGHRSVSWYQQTPGQGLQFLFEYFSETQRNKGNFPGRFSGRQFSNSRSEMNVSTLELGDSALYLCASSLPGTGNYEQYFGPGTRLTVT.

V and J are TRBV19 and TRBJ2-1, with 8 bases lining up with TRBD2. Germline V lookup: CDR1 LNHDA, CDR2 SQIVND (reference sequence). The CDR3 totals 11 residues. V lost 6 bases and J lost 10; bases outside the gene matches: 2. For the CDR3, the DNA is TGTGCCAGTAGCGCTAGCGGGGAGCAGTTCTTC. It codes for CASSASGEQFF.

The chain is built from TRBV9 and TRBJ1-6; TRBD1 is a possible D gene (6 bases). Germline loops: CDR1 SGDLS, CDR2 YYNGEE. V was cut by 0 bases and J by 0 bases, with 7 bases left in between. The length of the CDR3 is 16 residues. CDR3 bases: TGTGCCAGCAGCGTAGAGGGGGTCTCCTATAATTCACCCCTCCACTTT. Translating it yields CASSVEGVSYNSPLHF.

The CDR3: CASSPSGAGVNLDTQYF. CDR3 bases: TGCGCCAGCAGCCCGTCGGGAGCGGGGGTGAATCTAGATACGCAGTATTTT. The chain employs TRBV5-1 and TRBJ2-3, with 8 bases aligning to TRBD2. Germline V gene data show CDR1 as SGHRS and CDR2 as YFSETQ. V trimming: 4 bases; J trimming: 5 bases; junction bases outside the gene matches: 15. The CDR3 totals 17 residues.

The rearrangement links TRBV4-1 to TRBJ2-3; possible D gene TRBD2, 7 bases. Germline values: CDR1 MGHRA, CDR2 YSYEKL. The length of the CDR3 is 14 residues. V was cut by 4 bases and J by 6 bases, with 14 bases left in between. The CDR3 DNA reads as TGCGCCAGCAGCCTCCCGCGGGGGCTGGATACGCAGTATTTT. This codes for CASSLPRGLDTQYF.

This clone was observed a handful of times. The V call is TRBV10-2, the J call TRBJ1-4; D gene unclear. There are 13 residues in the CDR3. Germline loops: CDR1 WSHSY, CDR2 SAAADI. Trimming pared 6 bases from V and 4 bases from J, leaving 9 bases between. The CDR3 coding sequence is TGCGCCAGCAGAGCCCTCCTTAATGAAAAACTGTTTTTT. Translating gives CASRALLNEKLFF.

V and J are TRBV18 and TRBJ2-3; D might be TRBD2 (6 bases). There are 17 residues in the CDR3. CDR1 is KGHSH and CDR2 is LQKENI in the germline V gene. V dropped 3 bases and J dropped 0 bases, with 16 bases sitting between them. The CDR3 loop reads CASSPFLAGTSTDTQYF. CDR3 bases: TGTGCCAGCTCACCGTTCCTCGCCGGGACTAGCACAGATACGCAGTATTTT.

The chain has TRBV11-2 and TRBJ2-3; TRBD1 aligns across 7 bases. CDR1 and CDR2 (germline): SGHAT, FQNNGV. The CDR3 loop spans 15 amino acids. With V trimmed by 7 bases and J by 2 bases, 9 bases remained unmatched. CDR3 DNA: TGTGCCAGCACCCCATTAGGGGGCTTCACAGATACGCAGTATTTT. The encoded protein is CASTPLGGFTDTQYF.

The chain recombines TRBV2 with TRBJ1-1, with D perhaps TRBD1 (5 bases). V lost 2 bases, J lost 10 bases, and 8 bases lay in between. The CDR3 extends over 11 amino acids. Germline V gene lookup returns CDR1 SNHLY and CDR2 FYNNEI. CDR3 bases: TGTGCCAGCAGTGAATGGCAGGGAGCTTTCTTT. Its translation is CASSEWQGAFF. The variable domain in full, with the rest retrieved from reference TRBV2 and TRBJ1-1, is EPEVTQTPSHQVTQMGQEVILRCVPISNHLYFYWYRQILGQKVEFLVSFYNNEISEKSEIFDDQFSVERPDGSNFTLKIRSTKLEDSAMYFCASSEWQGAFFGQGTRLTVV.

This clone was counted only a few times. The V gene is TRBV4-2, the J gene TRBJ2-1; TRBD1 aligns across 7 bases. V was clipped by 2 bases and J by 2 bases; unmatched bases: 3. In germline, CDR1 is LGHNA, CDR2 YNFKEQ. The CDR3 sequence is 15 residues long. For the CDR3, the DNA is TGTGCCAGCAGCCAAAACAGGGGCCCCTACAATGAGCAGTTCTTC. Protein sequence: CASSQNRGPYNEQFF.

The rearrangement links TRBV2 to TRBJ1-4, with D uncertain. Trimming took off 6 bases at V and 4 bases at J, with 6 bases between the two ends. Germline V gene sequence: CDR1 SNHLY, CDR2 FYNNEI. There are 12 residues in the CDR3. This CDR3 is CASSRINEKLFF. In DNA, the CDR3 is TGTGCCAGCAGCAGGATTAATGAAAAACTGTTTTTT. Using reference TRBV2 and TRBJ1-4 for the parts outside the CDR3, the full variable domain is EPEVTQTPSHQVTQMGQEVILRCVPISNHLYFYWYRQILGQKVEFLVSFYNNEISEKSEIFDDQFSVERPDGSNFTLKIRSTKLEDSAMYFCASSRINEKLFFGSGTQLSVL.

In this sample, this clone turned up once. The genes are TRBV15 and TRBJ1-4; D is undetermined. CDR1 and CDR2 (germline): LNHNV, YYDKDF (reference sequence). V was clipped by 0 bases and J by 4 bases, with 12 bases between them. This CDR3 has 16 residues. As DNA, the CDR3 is TGTGCCACCAGCAGAGAAAATGCGGGTCGTAATGAAAAACTGTTTTTT. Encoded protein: CATSRENAGRNEKLFF.

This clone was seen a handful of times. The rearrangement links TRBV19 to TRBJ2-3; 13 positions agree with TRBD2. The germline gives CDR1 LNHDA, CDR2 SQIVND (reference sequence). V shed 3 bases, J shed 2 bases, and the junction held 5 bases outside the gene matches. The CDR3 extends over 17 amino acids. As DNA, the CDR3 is TGTGCCAGTAGTATCCAAGGACTAGCGGGGGTCACAGATACGCAGTATTTT. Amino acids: CASSIQGLAGVTDTQYF.

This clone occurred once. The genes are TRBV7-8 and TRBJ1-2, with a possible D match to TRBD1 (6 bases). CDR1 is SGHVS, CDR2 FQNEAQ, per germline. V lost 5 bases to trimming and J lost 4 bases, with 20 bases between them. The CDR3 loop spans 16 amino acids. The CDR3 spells CASSLLSYQGFYGYTF. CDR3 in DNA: TGTGCCAGCAGCCTCCTATCGTATCAGGGGTTCTATGGCTACACCTTC. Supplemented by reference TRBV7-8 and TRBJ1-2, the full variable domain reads GAGVSQSPRYKVAKRGQDVALRCDPISGHVSLFWYQQALGQGPEFLTYFQNEAQLDKSGLPSDRFFAERPEGSVSTLKIQRTQQEDSAVYLCASSLLSYQGFYGYTFGSGTRLTVV.

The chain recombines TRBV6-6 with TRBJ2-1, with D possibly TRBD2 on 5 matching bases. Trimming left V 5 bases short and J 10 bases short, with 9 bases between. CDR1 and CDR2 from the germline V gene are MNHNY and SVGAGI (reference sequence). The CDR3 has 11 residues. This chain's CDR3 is CASSLGEEQFF. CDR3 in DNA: TGTGCCAGCAGTCTCGGGGAGGAGCAGTTCTTC.

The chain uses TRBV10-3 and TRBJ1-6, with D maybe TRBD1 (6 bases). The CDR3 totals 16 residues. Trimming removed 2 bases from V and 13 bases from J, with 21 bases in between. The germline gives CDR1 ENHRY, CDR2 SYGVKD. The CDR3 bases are TGTGCCATCAGTGAGAGGGGGGGAGTTCCCCTCTCCCCCCTCCACTTT. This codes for CAISERGGVPLSPLHF.

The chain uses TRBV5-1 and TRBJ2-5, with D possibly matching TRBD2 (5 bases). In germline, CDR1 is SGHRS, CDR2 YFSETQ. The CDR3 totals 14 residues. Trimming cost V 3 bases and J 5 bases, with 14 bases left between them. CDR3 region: CASSSRPGVETQYF. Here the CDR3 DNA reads TGCGCCAGCAGCTCTAGGCCCGGGGTGGAGACCCAGTACTTC.